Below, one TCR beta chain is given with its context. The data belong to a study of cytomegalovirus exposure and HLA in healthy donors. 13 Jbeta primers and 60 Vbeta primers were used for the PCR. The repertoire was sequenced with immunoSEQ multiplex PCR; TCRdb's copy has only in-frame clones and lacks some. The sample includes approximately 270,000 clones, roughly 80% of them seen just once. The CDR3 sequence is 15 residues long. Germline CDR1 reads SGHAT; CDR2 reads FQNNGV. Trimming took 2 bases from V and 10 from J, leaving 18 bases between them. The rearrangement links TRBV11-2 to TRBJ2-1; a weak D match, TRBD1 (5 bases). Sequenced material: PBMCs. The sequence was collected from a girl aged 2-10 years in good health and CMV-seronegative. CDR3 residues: CASSLKLQAPKEQFF. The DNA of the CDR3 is TGTGCCAGCAGCTTAAAATTACAGGCCCCCAAGGAGCAGTTCTTC. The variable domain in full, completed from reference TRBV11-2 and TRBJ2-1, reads EAGVAQSPRYKIIEKRQSVAFWCNPISGHATLYWYQQILGQGPKLLIQFQNNGVVDDSQLPKDRFSAERLKGVDSTLKIQPAKLEDSAVYLCASSLKLQAPKEQFFGPGTRLTVL.